This T cell receptor beta chain is from a study of OX40 agonist ivuxolimab in advanced cancers. Whole-study results and caveats: There was clonal expansion of CD4+ and CD8+ blood T cells by week 6 at 0.1 to 3.0 mg/kg.

Method: immunoSEQ multiplex PCR; TCRdb's copy keeps in-frame clones and lacks some. This table holds tens of thousands of clones, around three quarters found once. Germline V gene lookup returns CDR1 SGHNT and CDR2 YYREEE (reference sequence). This CDR3 is built from 11 residues. V lost 0 bases to trimming and J lost 7 bases, with 3 bases between them. Regarding this clone: The antigen is undetermined.

The chain joins TRBV5-4 to TRBJ2-3; D gene uncertain. The sequence was collected from an adult with an advanced solid tumor such as melanoma, head and neck, liver or kidney cancer. This material consisted of CD4+ or CD8+ T cells sorted from blood, taken in a trial of the OX40 agonist ivuxolimab. The CDR3 loop is CASSLGYTQYF. The CDR3 nucleotides are TGTGCCAGCAGCTTGGGGTATACGCAGTATTTT. Filled out from reference TRBV5-4 and TRBJ2-3, the complete variable domain reads ETGVTQSPTHLIKTRGQQVTLRCSSQSGHNTVSWYQQALGQGPQFIFQYYREEENGRGNFPPRFSGLQFPNYSSELNVNALELDDSALYLCASSLGYTQYFGPGTRLTVL.